One and the same sample provided the 21 T cell receptor beta chains below, sequenced in a study of OX40 agonist ivuxolimab in advanced cancers. Here immunoSEQ multiplex PCR was the method, and the copy in TCRdb shows in-frame clones only, minus some. The sample has about 80,000 clones; more than 70% are singletons. Sequenced here: CD4+ or CD8+ T cells sorted from blood, sampled in a trial of the OX40 agonist ivuxolimab. These receptors originate from an adult with an advanced solid tumor such as melanoma, head and neck, liver or kidney cancer.

This chain uses TRBV4-1 with TRBJ2-3; D unresolved. V dropped 3 bases and J dropped 4 bases, with 5 bases sitting between them. CDR3 length: 12 residues. CDR1 and CDR2 from the germline V gene are MGHRA and YSYEKL. The CDR3 sequence: CASSHDSDTQYF. CDR3 in DNA: TGCGCCAGCAGCCACGATTCAGATACGCAGTATTTT.

The V gene is TRBV4-2, the J gene TRBJ2-1; tentatively, D is TRBD1 or TRBD2 (6 bases each). The CDR3 runs 16 residues. V lost 4 bases to trimming and J lost 6 bases, with 19 bases between them. Germline loops: CDR1 LGHNA, CDR2 YNFKEQ. The CDR3 coding sequence is TGTGCCAGCAGCCCCATAGAGACAGGAGGGCGCAATGAGCAGTTCTTC. Translation: CASSPIETGGRNEQFF.

The gene calls are TRBV28 and TRBJ1-4; D is possibly TRBD1 (6 bases). Germline V CDR1 and CDR2: MDHEN, SYDVKM. The CDR3 extends over 18 amino acids. V lost 8 bases, J lost 0 bases, and 22 bases lay in between. CDR3 region: CASGPTGNIHATNEKLFF. In DNA form, the CDR3 reads TGTGCCAGCGGACCGACAGGAAATATCCATGCAACTAATGAAAAACTGTTTTTT. Full variable domain (rest looked up from reference TRBV28 and TRBJ1-4): DVKVTQSSRYLVKRTGEKVFLECVQDMDHENMFWYRQDPGLGLRLIYFSYDVKMKEKGDIPEGYSVSREKKERFSLILESASTNQTSMYLCASGPTGNIHATNEKLFFGSGTQLSVL.

V and J are TRBV5-1 and TRBJ2-5; the D gene could be TRBD1 or TRBD2 (6 bases each). Germline values: CDR1 SGHRS, CDR2 YFSETQ. Trimming cost V 4 bases and J 4 bases, with 20 bases left between them. The CDR3 is 16 residues long. Here the CDR3 reads CASSLTGTPDGETQYF. The CDR3 bases are TGCGCCAGCAGCCTAACAGGGACTCCAGATGGAGAGACCCAGTACTTC.

The genes are TRBV30 and TRBJ2-1, with a tentative D call TRBD1 (6 bases). In germline, CDR1 is GTSNPN, CDR2 SVGIG (reference sequence). This CDR3 comprises 14 residues. V was clipped by 6 bases and J by 0 bases, with 12 bases between them. DNA of the CDR3: TGTGCCTGCACAGGGAAAAGCTCCTACAATGAGCAGTTCTTC. It yields the protein CACTGKSSYNEQFF.

V gene TRBV14 combines with J gene TRBJ1-1; no reliable D call. This CDR3 region has 13 residues. V lost 1 base and J 0 bases, leaving 3 bases between the germline ends. CDR1 and CDR2 from the germline V gene are SGHDN and FVKESK. CDR3 loop: CASSQVLNTEAFF. The CDR3 DNA reads TGTGCCAGCAGCCAAGTGCTGAACACTGAAGCTTTCTTT.

This rearrangement joins TRBV19 to TRBJ2-1; 7 bases map to TRBD1. Per germline, CDR1 LNHDA and CDR2 SQIVND (reference sequence). V lost 7 bases and J lost 3; bases outside the gene matches: 9. The CDR3 runs to 15 residues. CDR3 DNA sequence: TGTGCCAGTACCGTGATGACAGGGAGCTACAATGAGCAGTTCTTC. Translating gives CASTVMTGSYNEQFF.

The chain couples TRBV28 to TRBJ2-7; D is ambiguous. The CDR3 runs 13 residues. V was pared by 3 bases and J by 6 bases, with 12 bases between. Germline V gives CDR1 MDHEN, CDR2 SYDVKM. CDR3 loop: CASSLSLRTEQYF. Here the CDR3 DNA reads TGTGCCAGCAGTTTGTCTTTAAGGACCGAGCAGTACTTC.

V and J are TRBV7-6 and TRBJ2-1; TRBD2 might be the D (6 bases). CDR1 SGHVS and CDR2 FNYEAQ come from the germline V gene. Deletions cut 5 bases from V and 1 base from J, with 15 bases between. The CDR3 consists of 16 residues. This CDR3 reads CASSPETGSSYNEQFF. As DNA, the CDR3 is TGTGCCAGCAGCCCCGAGACCGGGAGTTCCTACAATGAGCAGTTCTTC.

CDR3 DNA sequence: TGTGCCAGCAGCTGGGACAGACAAACTGAAGCTTTCTTT. It translates to CASSWDRQTEAFF. The genes are TRBV7-1 and TRBJ1-1, with 7 positions matching TRBD1. TRBV7-1 is an ORF; its function is uncertain. CDR3 length: 13 residues. With 4 bases clipped from V and 5 bases from J, the junction kept 4 bases outside the gene matches.

The chain employs TRBV2 and TRBJ1-1, with D maybe TRBD1 (5 bases). V lost 4 bases and J lost 2, with 14 bases in between. CDR1 SNHLY and CDR2 FYNNEI come from the germline V gene. This CDR3 is 15 amino acids long. CDR3 in DNA: TGTGCCAGCAGTGTATTGGGGCGGAAAAACACTGAAGCTTTCTTT. Translated, it gives CASSVLGRKNTEAFF.

The V gene is TRBV7-2, the J gene TRBJ1-5; the D gene is possibly TRBD1 (5 bases). The CDR3 has 15 amino acids. Germline CDR1 is SGHTA and CDR2 is FQGNSA. Trimming removed 2 bases from V and 0 bases from J, with 8 bases in between. The CDR3: CASSLTRDSNQPQHF. CDR3 coding DNA: TGTGCCAGCAGCTTAACCAGGGATAGCAATCAGCCCCAGCATTTT.

This chain links TRBV9 with TRBJ1-2, with 7 bases that match TRBD1. CDR3 length: 18 amino acids. Germline V gene data show CDR1 as SGDLS and CDR2 as YYNGEE. The J segment lost 0 bases and the V segment lost 0 bases, leaving 11 bases of the junction unmatched. CDR3 in amino acids: CASSVGRAGGRANYGYTF. CDR3 DNA: TGTGCCAGCAGCGTAGGTCGGGCAGGGGGACGAGCTAACTATGGCTACACCTTC.

This clone was detected only once. The rearrangement joins TRBV6-1 to TRBJ1-1; tentative D call: TRBD1 (5 bases). Germline values: CDR1 MNHNS, CDR2 SASEGT. This CDR3 has 12 amino acids. The V end was cut by 3 bases, the J end by 4 bases, with 6 bases between. CDR3 coding DNA: TGTGCCAGCAGTGACAGGGTCACTGAAGCTTTCTTT. Protein product: CASSDRVTEAFF.

The chain couples TRBV4-2 to TRBJ2-1, with 7 bases fitting TRBD2. The germline CDR1 and CDR2 sequences are LGHNA and YNFKEQ. The CDR3 has 13 residues. V dropped 4 bases and J dropped 4; count of bases not matched to a gene: 1. CDR3 sequence reads: CASSLGGYNEQFF. In DNA form, the CDR3 reads TGTGCCAGCAGCCTGGGGGGGTACAATGAGCAGTTCTTC.

The chain combines TRBV29-1 with TRBJ2-5; weak D call: TRBD1 (5 bases). CDR1 and CDR2 from the germline V gene are SQVTM and ANQGSEA. V was shortened by 3 bases and J by 5 bases, with 10 bases between the two germline ends. The CDR3 covers 12 residues. As DNA, the CDR3 is TGCAGCGTTGAGGGGCAGAGGGAGACCCAGTACTTC. Translating it yields CSVEGQRETQYF.

The CDR3 nucleotides are TGCAGTGCCCGAAGGGACTACGAGCAGTACTTC. It codes for CSARRDYEQYF. This sequence joins TRBV20-1 and TRBJ2-7; D not resolved. The germline CDR1 and CDR2 sequences are DFQATT and SNEGSKA (reference sequence). This CDR3 region has 11 residues. Trimming removed 6 bases at V and 3 bases at J, with 9 bases between.

The chain recombines TRBV5-1 with TRBJ1-2; TRBD1 might be the D (6 bases). Germline V gene data show CDR1 as SGHRS and CDR2 as YFSETQ. The V end was cut by 1 base, the J end by 0 bases, with 19 bases between. This CDR3 is 18 amino acids long. The CDR3 bases are TGCGCCAGCAGCTTGCTTTACAGGGCAGCCCTAGCTAACTATGGCTACACCTTC. This gives the protein CASSLLYRAALANYGYTF.

There are a few counts of this clone. The V and J genes are TRBV2 and TRBJ1-5; weak D call: TRBD1 (5 bases). The CDR3 has 13 amino acids. CDR1 and CDR2 (germline): SNHLY, FYNNEI. Trimming took 4 bases from V and 7 from J, leaving 11 bases between them. The CDR3 region is CASSGPSGQPQHF. The CDR3 nucleotides are TGTGCCAGCAGTGGGCCCTCAGGGCAGCCCCAGCATTTT.

The chain has TRBV18 and TRBJ1-1; no clear D. CDR1 and CDR2 from the germline V gene are KGHSH and LQKENI. V lost 3 bases and J lost 5, with 10 bases in between. The CDR3 sequence is 13 residues long. This chain's CDR3 is CASSPEGWTEAFF. The CDR3 coding sequence is TGTGCCAGCTCACCGGAGGGTTGGACTGAAGCTTTCTTT.

The V gene is TRBV18, the J gene TRBJ2-7; no reliable D call. CDR3 length: 14 residues. V gave up 2 bases and J gave up 0 bases, with 8 bases separating them. CDR1 is KGHSH and CDR2 is LQKENI in the germline V gene. The CDR3 nucleotides read TGTGCCAGCTCACCAAGGATGGACTCCTACGAGCAGTACTTC. This encodes CASSPRMDSYEQYF.